This T cell receptor beta chain emerged from a study of blood T cells in healthy people across ages. A remark on this clonotype: One junction end does not reproduce the germline sequence, and a read error may be involved.

Healthy Caucasians from Russia aged roughly 6 to 95 served as donors. The second PCR ran about 6 to 12 cycles with a sample-barcoded 5' primer and J-beta primers. TCRdb recomputed calls from the 5' RACE reads with MiXCR, one row per CDR3 protein. Of 900,000 to 950,000 distinct CDR3 sequences listed, just under 30% were seen once; the top ten hold roughly 10%. The data were also submitted as part of a second study, on T cells of mothers and their children. That report adds: Whatever RNA was extracted went entirely into cDNA synthesis, at around 1.6 ug per 15 ul.

The sequenced sample consisted of blood. The TCR comes from a middle-aged woman in good health.

The CDR3, as DNA: TGTGCCAGCTCGCCACAAGGAGGGGTTGAGCAGTTCTTC. It yields the protein CASSPQGGVEQFF. The chain recombines TRBV18 with TRBJ2-1, with D perhaps TRBD2 (6 bases). The CDR3 covers 13 residues. Germline V gives CDR1 KGHSH, CDR2 LQKENI.